The 12 T cell receptor beta chains in this list originate from one sample, sequenced in a study of blood T cells in healthy people across ages. Primed by a sample-barcoded 5' primer and a J-beta primer mix, a second PCR proceeded for 7 to 11 cycles. TCRdb redid the calling of the 5' RACE reads with MiXCR, one entry per CDR3 protein. This repertoire shows about 1.8 million distinct CDR3 sequences, 49% found once; its top ten account for 2.1%. The sample taken for sequencing was blood. Receptors were obtained from a middle-aged woman in good health.

The CDR3 DNA follows: TGTGCCAGCAATCTACTAGCTAGCACAGATACGCAGTATTTT. Its protein product is CASNLLASTDTQYF. The chain uses TRBV9 and TRBJ2-3; D possibly corresponds to TRBD2 (6 bases). V was shortened by 6 bases and J by 0 bases, with 11 bases between the two germline ends. CDR1 is SGDLS, CDR2 YYNGEE, per germline. The CDR3 is 14 residues long.

This CDR3 is CSVARGEQFF. The CDR3 nucleotides read TGCAGCGTTGCTAGGGGTGAGCAGTTCTTC. The chain couples TRBV29-1 to TRBJ2-1; a possible D gene is TRBD1 (5 bases). The CDR3 is 10 residues long. Germline loops: CDR1 SQVTM, CDR2 ANQGSEA. Trimming shortened V by 4 bases and J by 9 bases, and 7 bases separated the two germline ends.

This chain uses TRBV6-1 with TRBJ2-7; D call uncertain. The J call is in doubt because the DNA end fits TRBJ2-4 better. CDR1 is MNHNS and CDR2 is SASEGT in the germline V gene. CDR3 size: 13 residues. This CDR3 reads CASSVLAANIQYF. The CDR3 nucleotides read TGTGCCAGCAGTGTTTTGGCAGCAAACATTCAGTACTTC.

The chain couples TRBV5-1 to TRBJ2-7; D might be TRBD2 (7 bases). The CDR3 runs 20 residues. V lost 0 bases to trimming and J lost 0 bases, with 25 bases between them. From germline, CDR1 is SGHRS and CDR2 YFSETQ. The DNA for the CDR3 is TGCGCCAGCAGCTTGGAAGGGGGGGGAACCCACCTCTCTAGCTCCTACGAGCAGTACTTC. Protein: CASSLEGGGTHLSSSYEQYF.

The V and J genes are TRBV7-8 and TRBJ2-1; 7 nucleotides agree with TRBD1. CDR3 length: 17 amino acids. Germline CDR1 is SGHVS and CDR2 is FQNEAQ. V was clipped by 6 bases and J by 0 bases; unmatched bases: 11. CDR3 bases: TGTGCCAGCAGGATGGGACAGCGTCTCGGCTCCTACAATGAGCAGTTCTTC. It translates to CASRMGQRLGSYNEQFF. The whole variable domain, filled in from reference TRBV7-8 and TRBJ2-1, reads GAGVSQSPRYKVAKRGQDVALRCDPISGHVSLFWYQQALGQGPEFLTYFQNEAQLDKSGLPSDRFFAERPEGSVSTLKIQRTQQEDSAVYLCASRMGQRLGSYNEQFFGPGTRLTVL.

The chain has TRBV20-1 and TRBJ2-4, with D possibly being TRBD2 (5 bases). The J call could be wrong; TRBJ2-7 is a better fit for the DNA end. The germline V gene encodes CDR1 DFQATT and CDR2 SNEGSKA (reference sequence). The CDR3 is 14 amino acids. CDR3: CSASQDGVGYEQYF. DNA for the CDR3: TGCAGTGCTTCCCAGGACGGGGTGGGGTACGAGCAGTACTTC.

Concerning this clonotype itself: Germline is not matched at one junction end, which may reflect a read error. V usage is TRBV27 and J usage is TRBJ1-5; possible D gene TRBD1, 5 bases. Germline CDR1 reads MNHEY; CDR2 reads SMNVEV (reference sequence). CDR3 length: 19 residues. CDR3 in DNA: TGTGCCGGCAGATTAAAAGGCAGGGAGGCTTCTTATAGCAATCAGCCCCAGCATTTT. Its protein product is CAGRLKGREASYSNQPQHF.

The V gene is TRBV5-1, the J gene TRBJ2-3, with TRBD2 matching over 10 bases. The V gene's germline CDR1 is SGHRS and CDR2 YFSETQ. The length of the CDR3 is 18 residues. Trimming removed 0 bases from V and 3 bases from J; junction bases left unmatched: 10. The chain's CDR3 is CASSLEGATSGETDTQYF. The CDR3 DNA sequence: TGCGCCAGCAGCTTGGAGGGGGCTACTAGCGGGGAGACAGATACGCAGTATTTT.

This chain connects TRBV3-1 to TRBJ2-1; TRBD2 aligns across 8 bases. The germline CDR1 and CDR2 sequences are LGHDT and YNNKEL (reference sequence). Unmatched junction bases numbered 5, after V lost 5 bases and J lost 5 bases. This CDR3 comprises 14 residues. The CDR3 spells CASSFTSGDNEQFF. CDR3 bases: TGTGCCAGCAGCTTCACTAGCGGAGACAATGAGCAGTTCTTC.

This clonotype was counted a few times. The genes are TRBV6-5 and TRBJ2-3; 8 bases align to TRBD1. After removal of 0 bases from V and 0 bases from J, the junction contained 11 bases not matched to a gene. This CDR3 is built from 19 residues. Germline V CDR1 and CDR2: MNHEY, SVGAGI. CDR3 region: CASSYSGTGFLSSTDTQYF. CDR3 bases: TGTGCCAGCAGTTACTCGGGGACAGGATTTTTAAGTAGCACAGATACGCAGTATTTT.

The rearrangement uses TRBV2 and TRBJ2-3; 11 nucleotides match TRBD2. V dropped 6 bases and J dropped 0; count of bases not matched to a gene: 5. CDR1 is SNHLY, CDR2 FYNNEI, per germline. CDR3 size: 16 residues. CDR3 in DNA: TGTGCCAGCAGCGAGACTAGCGGGATTAGCACAGATACGCAGTATTTT. It encodes CASSETSGISTDTQYF. The full variable domain, with the rest looked up from reference TRBV2 and TRBJ2-3, is EPEVTQTPSHQVTQMGQEVILRCVPISNHLYFYWYRQILGQKVEFLVSFYNNEISEKSEIFDDQFSVERPDGSNFTLKIRSTKLEDSAMYFCASSETSGISTDTQYFGPGTRLTVL.

This clonotype was observed a handful of times. The J gene is TRBJ2-1, the V gene TRBV11-2; 9 nucleotides agree with TRBD2. Germline trimming cut 7 bases from V and 2 bases from J; bases unmatched to any gene: 6. Per the germline V gene, CDR1 is SGHAT and CDR2 is FQNNGV. The CDR3 covers 15 residues. The DNA of the CDR3 is TGTGCCAGCATCCAGACTAGCGGAACCTACAATGAGCAGTTCTTC. This translates into CASIQTSGTYNEQFF.